This T cell receptor (beta chain) was documented in a study of regulatory T cells in long-lasting Graves disease. Study context: Patients with persistent Graves' disease had over 5 years of antithyroid drugs and persistent TSH receptor antibodies. Whole-study results and caveats: Repertoires from persistent disease leaned toward TRBV28, TRBJ1-2 and TRBJ2-5.

With iRepertoire HTBI primers and Arm-PCR of CDR3 regions, TCR beta libraries were built. Each CDR3 protein is one row after TCRdb ran MiXCR on the multiplex PCR reads. In the table there are around 400,000 distinct CDR3 sequences, around a fifth of which are singletons. V dropped 2 bases and J dropped 4 bases, with 9 bases sitting between them. The length of the CDR3 is 14 residues. Per germline, CDR1 MNHEY and CDR2 SMNVEV (reference sequence). The time point was: persistent/refractory GD, antithyroid drugs over 5 years with positive TRAb. PBMC RNA was the source of the TCR library. EDTA tubes collected nine milliliters of peripheral blood. About this clonotype itself: Its antigen is not identified.

This specimen consisted of peripheral blood mononuclear cells (PBMCs), obtained when the disease was refractory, from a patient treated with antithyroid drugs. This chain links TRBV27 with TRBJ2-1; possibly TRBD2 for D (5 bases). This TCR derives from a female donor with Graves disease. CDR3: CASSLIGNYNEQFF. Here the CDR3 DNA reads TGTGCCAGCAGTTTAATCGGGAATTACAATGAGCAGTTCTTC.